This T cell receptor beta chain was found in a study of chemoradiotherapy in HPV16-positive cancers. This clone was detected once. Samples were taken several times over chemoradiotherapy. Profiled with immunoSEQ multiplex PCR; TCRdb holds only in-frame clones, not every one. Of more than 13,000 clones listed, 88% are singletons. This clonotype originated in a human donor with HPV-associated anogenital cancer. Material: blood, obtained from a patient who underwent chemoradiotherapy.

This chain's CDR3 is CASSLFGGSLEKLFF. The CDR3 DNA sequence: TGTGCCAGCAGCTTATTCGGAGGGTCCCTTGAAAAACTGTTTTTT. The chain has TRBV7-9 and TRBJ1-4; D is uncertain. CDR1 is SEHNR and CDR2 is FQNEAQ in the germline V gene (reference sequence). V dropped 2 bases and J dropped 7 bases, with 14 bases sitting between them. The CDR3 is 15 residues long. The variable domain in full, completed from reference TRBV7-9 and TRBJ1-4, reads DTGVSQNPRHKITKRGQNVTFRCDPISEHNRLYWYRQTLGQGPEFLTYFQNEAQLEKSRLLSDRFSAERPKGSFSTLEIQRTEQGDSAMYLCASSLFGGSLEKLFFGSGTQLSVL.